The 30 T cell receptor beta chains below were found in one sample sequenced in a study of blood T cell repertoires in COVID-19. TCRdb keeps only in-frame clones here, not all; method: immunoSEQ multiplex PCR. This table holds over 50,000 clones, almost 85% found once. Sequencing input: peripheral blood. The receptors were gathered from a human donor in a cohort sampled during active COVID-19.

V usage is TRBV7-9 and J usage is TRBJ2-7; 9 bases line up with TRBD1. V shed 5 bases, J shed 5 bases, and the junction held 7 bases outside the gene matches. This CDR3 comprises 14 residues. CDR1 is SEHNR and CDR2 is FQNEAQ in the germline V gene (reference sequence). The CDR3 DNA is TGTGCCAGCAGCGCACGGACAGGGGCGAACGAGCAGTACTTC. It encodes CASSARTGANEQYF.

The V call is TRBV5-5, the J call TRBJ2-7; D might be TRBD2 (5 bases). V lost 2 bases, J lost 7 bases, and 10 bases lay in between. Germline V gene lookup returns CDR1 SGHKS and CDR2 YYEKEE (reference sequence). The CDR3 loop spans 12 amino acids. DNA of the CDR3: TGTGCCAGCAGCTTCGCCGGGGATGAGCAGTACTTC. This encodes CASSFAGDEQYF.

The gene calls are TRBV30 and TRBJ1-4; 7 bases line up with TRBD1. The trim removed 4 bases at V and 0 bases at J, leaving 5 bases unmatched. The germline CDR1 and CDR2 sequences are GTSNPN and SVGIG (reference sequence). CDR3 length equals 15 residues. Written as DNA, the CDR3 is TGTGCCTGGACCACCGGGACAGCAACTAATGAAAAACTGTTTTTT. It yields the protein CAWTTGTATNEKLFF.

The V call is TRBV28, the J call TRBJ2-7; TRBD1 agrees at 7 bases. V dropped 6 bases and J dropped 0; count of bases not matched to a gene: 5. Germline-derived CDR1 and CDR2 are MDHEN and SYDVKM. This CDR3 is built from 14 residues. CDR3 protein: CASRTGISSYEQYF. The CDR3, as DNA: TGTGCCAGCAGGACAGGGATCAGCTCCTACGAGCAGTACTTC. The full variable domain, its missing parts supplied by reference TRBV28 and TRBJ2-7, is DVKVTQSSRYLVKRTGEKVFLECVQDMDHENMFWYRQDPGLGLRLIYFSYDVKMKEKGDIPEGYSVSREKKERFSLILESASTNQTSMYLCASRTGISSYEQYFGPGTRLTVT.

This chain joins TRBV10-3 and TRBJ2-5; D is perhaps TRBD2 (5 bases). Trimming took 0 bases from V and 4 from J, leaving 9 bases between them. The germline V gene encodes CDR1 ENHRY and CDR2 SYGVKD. The CDR3 sequence is 14 residues long. This CDR3 reads CAISESTGIETQYF. The DNA for the CDR3 is TGTGCCATCAGTGAGTCGACCGGGATAGAGACCCAGTACTTC.

J is TRBJ2-7 and V is TRBV2; 9 bases are shared with TRBD1. Germline V CDR1 and CDR2: SNHLY, FYNNEI. The ends lost 6 bases at V and 5 bases at J; junction bases unmatched: 11. The CDR3 spans 15 residues. The CDR3 protein is CASRRGTGKENEQYF. For the CDR3, the DNA is TGTGCCAGCAGGCGGGGGACAGGGAAAGAGAACGAGCAGTACTTC.

The chain carries TRBV29-1 and TRBJ1-1; D is ambiguous. V lost 1 base, J lost 6 bases, and 9 bases lay in between. Germline V CDR1 and CDR2: SQVTM, ANQGSEA. This CDR3 region has 12 residues. The CDR3 is CSVEGSRSEAFF. In nucleotides, the CDR3 is TGCAGCGTTGAAGGGTCCAGGTCTGAAGCTTTCTTT. Variable domain in full (rest from reference TRBV29-1 and TRBJ1-1): SAVISQKPSRDICQRGTSLTIQCQVDSQVTMMFWYRQQPGQSLTLIATANQGSEATYESGFVIDKFPISRPNLTFSTLTVSNMSPEDSSIYLCSVEGSRSEAFFGQGTRLTVV.

V and J are TRBV2 and TRBJ1-1; D is possibly TRBD1 (5 bases). Germline CDR1 is SNHLY and CDR2 is FYNNEI. The CDR3 length is 17 residues. Trimming shortened V by 10 bases and J by 3 bases, and 27 bases separated the two germline ends. CDR3 nucleotide sequence: TGTGCCACCATATGGGGGGGGTCGGGGGTACGTCACACTGAAGCTTTCTTT. Protein sequence: CATIWGGSGVRHTEAFF.

About this clone: Sequence at one end of the junction differs from germline and may be a read error. The chain uses TRBV3-1 (or the pseudogene TRBV3-2) and TRBJ2-7; D remains unclear. The CDR3 loop spans 11 amino acids. Germline V lookup: CDR1 LGHDT, CDR2 YNNKEL (reference sequence). The CDR3 is CASSQIPNRVF. As DNA, the CDR3 is TGTGCCAGCAGCCAAATCCCGAATCGGGTCTTC.

This sequence joins TRBV6-5 and TRBJ2-7, with D perhaps matching TRBD2 (6 bases). The germline V gene has CDR1 MNHEY and CDR2 SVGAGI. This CDR3 contains 13 residues. Between the trimmed V and J ends, which lost 0 bases and 7 bases, there was a span of 10 bases. CDR3 coding DNA: TGTGCCAGCAGTTACTCGGGACTGCGGGAGCAGTACTTC. It specifies CASSYSGLREQYF.

The V gene is TRBV5-5, the J gene TRBJ2-7; TRBD1 might be the D (5 bases). There are 16 residues in the CDR3. Germline CDR1 SGHKS, CDR2 YYEKEE (reference sequence). V lost 4 bases and J 7 bases, leaving 24 bases between the germline ends. The CDR3 spells CASSPNPSKGSGEQYF. The CDR3 DNA reads as TGTGCCAGCAGCCCGAACCCCAGCAAGGGGTCGGGTGAGCAGTACTTC.

The genes are TRBV19 and TRBJ1-2; tentative D call: TRBD1 (5 bases). Looked up from germline, CDR1 is LNHDA and CDR2 is SQIVND (reference sequence). Between the trimmed V and J ends, which lost 4 bases and 0 bases, there was a span of 12 bases. This CDR3 is 15 amino acids long. This CDR3 reads CASSNPWTTNYGYTF. The DNA for the CDR3 is TGTGCCAGTAGTAACCCCTGGACAACTAACTATGGCTACACCTTC.

The chain employs TRBV11-3 and TRBJ2-1, with 10 bases fitting TRBD2. The CDR3 is made up of 15 amino acids. CDR1 and CDR2 from the germline V gene are SGHNT and YENEEA. V shed 3 bases and J 9 bases; nucleotides not matched to a gene: 8. This chain's CDR3 is CASSFSSGRAGEQFF. The CDR3, as DNA: TGTGCCAGCAGCTTTTCAAGCGGGAGGGCCGGTGAGCAGTTCTTC. The full variable domain, in which reference TRBV11-3 and TRBJ2-1 provide the parts outside the CDR3, is EAGVVQSPRYKIIEKKQPVAFWCNPISGHNTLYWYLQNLGQGPELLIRYENEEAVDDSQLPKDRFSAERLKGVDSTLKIQPAELGDSAVYLCASSFSSGRAGEQFFGPGTRLTVL.

As regards this clone: A junction end diverges from the germline sequence, so it may reflect a read error. The V gene is TRBV7-7, the J gene TRBJ2-2; weak D call: TRBD2 (5 bases). Per germline, CDR1 SSHAT and CDR2 FNYEAQ (reference sequence). The length of the CDR3 is 15 residues. The CDR3 DNA follows: TGTGCTAGCAGCATGGGGAGAGGGAACACCGGGGAGCTGTTTTTT. Translating gives CASSMGRGNTGELFF. Complete variable domain (other parts from reference TRBV7-7 and TRBJ2-2): GAGVSQSPRYKVTKRGQDVTLRCDPISSHATLYWYQQALGQGPEFLTYFNYEAQPDKSGLPSDRFSAERPEGSISTLTIQRTEQRDSAMYRCASSMGRGNTGELFFGEGSRLTVL.

The CDR3: CASSIRGTGTDTQYF. CDR3 DNA sequence: TGTGCCAGTAGTATAAGGGGGACAGGCACAGATACGCAGTATTTT. This rearrangement joins TRBV19 to TRBJ2-3; TRBD1 matches at 7 bases. Trimming at V came to 2 bases and at J to 1 base, leaving 3 bases not matched to a gene. The CDR3 contains 15 residues. Germline CDR1 reads LNHDA; CDR2 reads SQIVND (reference sequence).

This clone was detected only a few times. The genes are TRBV7-2 and TRBJ2-3; no reliable D call. Germline V gene lookup returns CDR1 SGHTA and CDR2 FQGNSA. The CDR3 is 16 residues long. Trimming pared 1 base from V and 1 base from J, leaving 12 bases between. The chain's CDR3 is CASSLGTSTGTDTQYF. CDR3 coding DNA: TGTGCCAGCAGCTTAGGTACCTCCACTGGCACAGATACGCAGTATTTT.

The chain combines TRBV27 with TRBJ2-7; perhaps TRBD1 as D (5 bases). V was shortened by 2 bases and J by 0 bases, with 11 bases between the two germline ends. Germline CDR1 MNHEY, CDR2 SMNVEV (reference sequence). The CDR3 contains 15 residues. In nucleotides, the CDR3 is TGTGCCAGCAGTTTAGGGGCGGCAATCTCCTACGAGCAGTACTTC. Protein: CASSLGAAISYEQYF.

The rearrangement joins TRBV6-2 or TRBV6-3 to TRBJ2-1, with 8 bases matching TRBD2. CDR3 size: 18 residues. The V gene's germline CDR1 is MNHEY and CDR2 SVGEGT. V shed 0 bases, J shed 2 bases, and the junction held 9 bases outside the gene matches. CDR3 protein: CASSYSIQRGYTYNEQFF. For the CDR3, the DNA is TGTGCCAGCAGTTACTCTATCCAGCGGGGGTATACCTACAATGAGCAGTTCTTC.

This chain uses TRBV7-2 with TRBJ1-1; D may be TRBD1 (5 bases). CDR3 length: 12 residues. In germline, CDR1 is SGHTA, CDR2 FQGNSA. Trimming left V 11 bases short and J 5 bases short, with 15 bases between. CDR3 residues: CAAGRGITEAFF. The CDR3 coding sequence is TGTGCCGCCGGAAGGGGCATTACTGAAGCTTTCTTT.

V is TRBV7-8 and J is TRBJ2-3, with 11 bases identical to TRBD2. Germline values: CDR1 SGHVS, CDR2 FQNEAQ. The length of the CDR3 is 18 residues. Losses at the gene ends were 5 bases for V and 0 bases for J; bases not matched to a gene: 10. In DNA, the CDR3 is TGTGCCAGCAGCGTCACTAGCGGGGGTTCAATAAGCACAGATACGCAGTATTTT. Translated: CASSVTSGGSISTDTQYF.

The rearrangement joins TRBV4-3 to TRBJ1-2, with D perhaps matching TRBD1 (5 bases). V lost 0 bases and J lost 4, with 12 bases in between. The CDR3 has 15 amino acids. Looked up from germline, CDR1 is LGHNA and CDR2 is YSLEER. The CDR3 is CASSQDAQGLYGYTF. CDR3 in DNA: TGCGCCAGCAGCCAAGATGCCCAGGGCCTCTATGGCTACACCTTC.

The V gene is TRBV6-4, the J gene TRBJ2-1, with 14 bases that match TRBD2. The CDR3 length is 16 residues. After removal of 3 bases from V and 8 bases from J, the junction contained 6 bases not matched to a gene. Germline assignment: CDR1 MRHNA and CDR2 SNTAGT. The DNA for the CDR3 is TGTGCCAGCAGTGAGACTAGCGGGGGGGCGGTGGATGAGCAGTTCTTC. It translates to CASSETSGGAVDEQFF.

This chain links TRBV30 with TRBJ1-4, with 7 positions matching TRBD1. The CDR3 is 18 residues long. The ends lost 1 base at V and 4 bases at J; junction bases unmatched: 15. Per germline, CDR1 GTSNPN and CDR2 SVGIG (reference sequence). DNA for the CDR3: TGTGCCTGGAGTGCTCGTACCCTCAGGGGGTTTGGTAATGAAAAACTGTTTTTT. Its protein product is CAWSARTLRGFGNEKLFF. Full variable domain (rest looked up from reference TRBV30 and TRBJ1-4): SQTIHQWPATLVQPVGSPLSLECTVEGTSNPNLYWYRQAAGRGLQLLFYSVGIGQISSEVPQNLSASRPQDRQFILSSKKLLLSDSGFYLCAWSARTLRGFGNEKLFFGSGTQLSVL.

The chain uses TRBV30 and TRBJ2-2; TRBD2 might be the D (5 bases). The CDR3 is made up of 16 amino acids. Germline lookup yields CDR1 GTSNPN and CDR2 SVGIG (reference sequence). V was cut by 3 bases and J by 1 base, with 15 bases left in between. The CDR3 sequence is CAWRSGGFVNTGELFF. As DNA, the CDR3 is TGTGCCTGGAGGAGCGGCGGGTTTGTGAACACCGGGGAGCTGTTTTTT.

Turning to this clone: Germline and junction disagree at one end, which may indicate a read error. This chain uses TRBV18 with TRBJ1-2; no definite D call. Germline V gene lookup returns CDR1 KGHSH and CDR2 LQKENI. CDR3 length: 11 amino acids. The CDR3 nucleotides are TGTGCCAGCTCGTCGACATCAGAGGGCAACTTC. This gives the protein CASSSTSEGNF.

The V and J genes are TRBV6-5 and TRBJ1-1; tentatively, D is TRBD1 (6 bases). This CDR3 has 13 residues. Germline V CDR1 and CDR2: MNHEY, SVGAGI. Deletions cut 6 bases from V and 11 bases from J, with 19 bases between. CDR3 DNA: TGTGCCAGCAGAGCCTTGGGGGGGGCGCGGGCTTTCTTT. It translates to CASRALGGARAFF.

The rearrangement links TRBV2 to TRBJ1-3, with TRBD1 matching over 9 bases. The length of the CDR3 is 14 residues. Germline trimming cut 6 bases from V and 2 bases from J; bases unmatched to any gene: 2. Per germline, CDR1 SNHLY and CDR2 FYNNEI. CDR3 nucleotides: TGTGCCAGCAGCCGACAGGGGGCTGGAAACACCATATATTTT. This sequence encodes CASSRQGAGNTIYF.

In this sample, this clone turned up a few times. V is TRBV2 and J is TRBJ1-5; a possible D gene is TRBD1 (5 bases). The V gene lost 6 bases and the J gene lost 6 bases, with 18 bases spanning the gap. CDR1 and CDR2 (germline): SNHLY, FYNNEI. The CDR3 runs to 15 residues. This CDR3 is CASSVGPPGGQPQHF. DNA of the CDR3: TGTGCCAGCAGCGTGGGCCCTCCCGGGGGTCAGCCCCAGCATTTT.

The rearrangement joins TRBV7-2 to TRBJ1-3, with D hard to call. The CDR3 spans 16 residues. The ends were cut back, 7 bases at V and 0 bases at J, with 16 bases in the middle. Germline V gene data show CDR1 as SGHTA and CDR2 as FQGNSA. DNA of the CDR3: TGTGCCAGCACCCCCAGGCCACTGAGCTCTGGAAACACCATATATTTT. It yields the protein CASTPRPLSSGNTIYF.

The chain uses TRBV6-5 and TRBJ1-2, with unresolved D. There are 16 residues in the CDR3. V dropped 0 bases and J dropped 4 bases, with 15 bases sitting between them. Germline V gives CDR1 MNHEY, CDR2 SVGAGI. CDR3 bases: TGTGCCAGCAGTTACTCGACTACCGCCAAAGGCTATGGCTACACCTTC. This sequence encodes CASSYSTTAKGYGYTF.